These T cell receptor beta chains were read from a single sample in a study of blood T cell repertoires in COVID-19. Clones were sequenced by immunoSEQ multiplex PCR, and TCRdb holds only the in-frame ones, with some missing. The table shows about 65,000 clones, with nearly 85% occurring only once. What was sequenced was peripheral blood. The receptors were gathered from a human donor in a cohort sampled during active COVID-19. CDR3s include the opening cysteine and the closing phenylalanine or tryptophan. Each record gives: CDR3 protein, CDR3 DNA, clone size, D gene, V gene, CDR3 length, J gene. The D gene is left open where the match is weak. Some rows have no size entry. The others give once, few or many, or a class for an expanded clone.

cdr3_aa: CASSISHRSSYEQYF
cdr3_nt: TGTGCCAGTAGTATAAGCCACCGTAGCTCCTACGAGCAGTACTTC
clone_size: -
d_call: -
v_call: TRBV19
cdr3_length: 15
j_call: TRBJ2-7

cdr3_aa: CASSGDFRKATGELFF
cdr3_nt: TGTGCCAGCAGTGGTGACTTCCGGAAGGCCACCGGGGAGCTGTTTTTT
clone_size: -
d_call: -
v_call: TRBV25-1
cdr3_length: 16
j_call: TRBJ2-2

cdr3_aa: CASSVRGTGLAQPQHF
cdr3_nt: TGTGCCAGCAGCGTCAGAGGGACAGGCTTGGCTCAGCCCCAGCATTTT
clone_size: -
d_call: TRBD1
v_call: TRBV7-2
cdr3_length: 16
j_call: TRBJ1-5

cdr3_aa: CASSRDSTEAFF
cdr3_nt: TGTGCCAGCTCACGGGACAGCACTGAAGCTTTCTTT
clone_size: -
d_call: TRBD1
v_call: TRBV18
cdr3_length: 12
j_call: TRBJ1-1

cdr3_aa: CASSFATGSTDTQYF
cdr3_nt: TGTGCCAGCAGCTTCGCGACAGGGAGCACAGATACGCAGTATTTT
clone_size: once
d_call: TRBD1
v_call: TRBV7-9
cdr3_length: 15
j_call: TRBJ2-3

cdr3_aa: CASSLEGLAGKNEQFF
cdr3_nt: TGTGCCAGCAGCTTAGAAGGACTAGCGGGGAAAAATGAGCAGTTCTTC
clone_size: -
d_call: TRBD2
v_call: TRBV11-2
cdr3_length: 16
j_call: TRBJ2-1

cdr3_aa: CASSLGGDTEAFF
cdr3_nt: TGTGCCAGCAGTTTGGGGGGAGACACTGAAGCTTTCTTT
clone_size: -
d_call: -
v_call: TRBV13
cdr3_length: 13
j_call: TRBJ1-1

cdr3_aa: CASSLWGSNSPLHF
cdr3_nt: TGTGCCAGCAGTTTATGGGGCTCTAATTCACCCCTCCACTTT
clone_size: -
d_call: -
v_call: TRBV27
cdr3_length: 14
j_call: TRBJ1-6

cdr3_aa: CASSPQQGNTEAFF
cdr3_nt: TGTGCCAGCTCACCTCAACAGGGGAACACTGAAGCTTTCTTT
clone_size: few
d_call: -
v_call: TRBV18
cdr3_length: 14
j_call: TRBJ1-1

cdr3_aa: CASSLGLAGEQFF
cdr3_nt: TGTGCTAGCAGCCTAGGGCTAGCGGGGGAGCAGTTCTTC
clone_size: -
d_call: TRBD2
v_call: TRBV7-7
cdr3_length: 13
j_call: TRBJ2-1

cdr3_aa: CASSQARLAFEQFF
cdr3_nt: TGCGCCAGCAGCCAAGCTAGGTTAGCGTTCGAGCAGTTCTTC
clone_size: -
d_call: -
v_call: TRBV4-3
cdr3_length: 14
j_call: TRBJ2-1

cdr3_aa: CASTMTGAIVYGYTF
cdr3_nt: TGTGCCAGCACTATGACAGGGGCCATAGTCTATGGCTACACCTTC
clone_size: -
d_call: TRBD1
v_call: TRBV6-5
cdr3_length: 15
j_call: TRBJ1-2

cdr3_aa: CASSPTYGTGGKDEQFF
cdr3_nt: TGTGCCAGCAGCCCAACCTACGGGACAGGGGGCAAAGATGAGCAGTTCTTC
clone_size: -
d_call: TRBD1
v_call: TRBV3-1/TRBV3-2
cdr3_length: 17
j_call: TRBJ2-1

cdr3_aa: CASTPRGDSPSLRETQYF
cdr3_nt: TGTGCCAGTACCCCGAGGGGGGACAGCCCATCGTTGCGGGAGACCCAGTACTTC
clone_size: -
d_call: -
v_call: TRBV19
cdr3_length: 18
j_call: TRBJ2-5

cdr3_aa: CASSEASTSHSQF
cdr3_nt: TGTGCCAGCAGTGAAGCGAGTACGAGCCATTCCCAATTT
clone_size: -
d_call: -
v_call: TRBV2
cdr3_length: 13
j_call: TRBJ1-4

cdr3_aa: CAWSGGSTDTQYF
cdr3_nt: TGTGCCTGGAGCGGGGGGAGCACAGATACGCAGTATTTT
clone_size: -
d_call: TRBD2
v_call: TRBV30
cdr3_length: 13
j_call: TRBJ2-3

cdr3_aa: CASSPVPTNYGYTF
cdr3_nt: TGTGCCAGTAGCCCGGTACCGACTAACTATGGCTACACCTTC
clone_size: few
d_call: -
v_call: TRBV19
cdr3_length: 14
j_call: TRBJ1-2

cdr3_aa: CASSPPYGTGIRGEQYF
cdr3_nt: TGTGCCAGCTCACCACCGTACGGGACAGGGATCCGAGGCGAGCAGTACTTC
clone_size: -
d_call: TRBD1
v_call: TRBV18
cdr3_length: 17
j_call: TRBJ2-7

cdr3_aa: CASRAVTDTQYF
cdr3_nt: TGTGCCAGCAGAGCGGTTACAGATACGCAGTATTTT
clone_size: -
d_call: -
v_call: TRBV2
cdr3_length: 12
j_call: TRBJ2-3

cdr3_aa: CASSRDRGSQQYF
cdr3_nt: TGTGCCAGCAGTAGAGACAGGGGCTCACAGCAGTACTTC
clone_size: -
d_call: TRBD1
v_call: TRBV12-3/TRBV12-4
cdr3_length: 13
j_call: TRBJ2-7

cdr3_aa: CASSLVARTDTQYF
cdr3_nt: TGTGCCAGCAGCTTGGTCGCTAGAACAGATACGCAGTATTTT
clone_size: -
d_call: -
v_call: TRBV5-4
cdr3_length: 14
j_call: TRBJ2-3

cdr3_aa: CASGTGVGNTIYF
cdr3_nt: TGTGCCAGTGGGACAGGGGTTGGAAACACCATATATTTT
clone_size: -
d_call: TRBD1
v_call: TRBV19
cdr3_length: 13
j_call: TRBJ1-3

cdr3_aa: CANTDSLYTEAFF
cdr3_nt: TGTGCCAACACAGACAGCCTGTATACTGAAGCTTTCTTT
clone_size: -
d_call: -
v_call: TRBV2
cdr3_length: 13
j_call: TRBJ1-1

cdr3_aa: CASSVAVSAGSVGEQFF
cdr3_nt: TGTGCCAGCAGCGTAGCGGTGTCGGCAGGGTCGGTGGGTGAGCAGTTCTTC
clone_size: -
d_call: -
v_call: TRBV9
cdr3_length: 17
j_call: TRBJ2-1

cdr3_aa: CASSSSFRNTGELFF
cdr3_nt: TGTGCCAGCAGCTCCTCCTTCCGGAACACCGGGGAGCTGTTTTTT
clone_size: -
d_call: -
v_call: TRBV5-5
cdr3_length: 15
j_call: TRBJ2-2

cdr3_aa: CASSDRTGGGNEQFF
cdr3_nt: TGTGCCAGCAGCGATCGGACAGGGGGGGGCAATGAGCAGTTCTTC
clone_size: -
d_call: TRBD1
v_call: TRBV2
cdr3_length: 15
j_call: TRBJ2-1

cdr3_aa: CASSLLAGGLTNEKLFF
cdr3_nt: TGTGCCAGCAGCTTGTTGGCAGGGGGCCTGACTAATGAAAAACTGTTTTTT
clone_size: -
d_call: TRBD1
v_call: TRBV5-8
cdr3_length: 17
j_call: TRBJ1-4

cdr3_aa: CASSWDRLNYGYTF
cdr3_nt: TGTGCCAGCAGTTGGGACAGGTTGAACTATGGCTACACCTTC
clone_size: -
d_call: TRBD1
v_call: TRBV27
cdr3_length: 14
j_call: TRBJ1-2